The entry that follows covers one T cell receptor beta chain sequence. J gave up 2 bases and V 6 bases, and 9 bases lay outside the gene matches. CDR1 is SQVTM and CDR2 is ANQGSEA in the germline V gene. The CDR3 has 15 amino acids. The authors ran a second PCR of roughly 6 to 12 cycles using a sample-barcoded 5' primer and a J-beta primer mix. TCRdb fed the 5' RACE reads into MiXCR, producing one record per CDR3 protein. Among around 900,000 distinct CDR3 sequences, just over 50% were seen once, and the ten largest hold about 20%. Per individual sample, total RNA of at least 5.5 micrograms was extracted. The sample is drawn from a study of blood T cells in healthy people across ages.

Sequenced sample: blood. The rearrangement uses TRBV29-1 and TRBJ2-5; TRBD1 aligns across 10 bases. The receptor's source is a woman in her sixties in good health. CDR3 sequence reads: CSVRPGQGFQETQYF. The CDR3 DNA is TGCAGCGTGCGCCCGGGACAGGGGTTTCAAGAGACCCAGTACTTC.